Presented here are 17 T cell receptor beta chains from one specimen sequenced in a study of blood T cells in healthy people across ages. Then a second PCR, running roughly 7 to 12 cycles, was carried out with a sample-barcoded 5' primer and a J-beta primer mix. Using its own MiXCR run on the 5' RACE reads, TCRdb lists one record per CDR3 protein. This sample yields some 750,000 distinct CDR3 sequences, of which 20% to 25% are seen a single time; less than 25% belongs to the top ten. Sequenced: blood. The origin of the receptors is a man between 65 and 85 years old in good health.

The genes are TRBV2 and TRBJ2-7, with D perhaps TRBD1 or TRBD2 (5 bases each). Trimming removed 11 bases from V and 4 bases from J, with 15 bases in between. CDR3 length: 12 amino acids. CDR1 is SNHLY, CDR2 FYNNEI, per germline. The CDR3: CAVRKGPYEQYV. In DNA form, the CDR3 reads TGTGCCGTCCGAAAGGGACCTTACGAGCAGTACGTC.

This clonotype was counted a few times. V usage is TRBV28 and J usage is TRBJ1-1, with D possibly TRBD1 on 5 matching bases. With 2 bases removed from V and 11 bases from J, the gap between germline ends came to 18 bases. The CDR3 has 14 amino acids. CDR1 is MDHEN and CDR2 is SYDVKM in the germline V gene. DNA of the CDR3: TGTGCCAGCAGTTTAGGGAACTGGGATCCAGGGGCTTTCTTT. It specifies CASSLGNWDPGAFF.

The rearrangement joins TRBV12-3 or TRBV12-4 to TRBJ2-4; D is tentatively TRBD1 or TRBD2 (5 bases each). CDR3 length: 17 residues. Trimming pared 4 bases from V and 1 base from J, leaving 17 bases between. DNA for the CDR3: TGTGCCAGCAGTTGGGGACCAGGGTTTGTGGCCAAAAACATTCAGTACTTC. Translation gives CASSWGPGFVAKNIQYF.

V is TRBV2 and J is TRBJ2-7, with D perhaps being TRBD1 or TRBD2 (5 bases each). The germline V gene encodes CDR1 SNHLY and CDR2 FYNNEI. The V and J ends lost 2 bases and 0 bases respectively, with 11 bases between them. The CDR3 is made up of 15 amino acids. The CDR3 DNA is TGTGCCAGCAGTGAATCCGGGGCCAGCTCCTACGAGCAGTACTTC. This translates into CASSESGASSYEQYF.

This clonotype has a handful of counts. At one of its ends the junction is not consistent with the germline gene, which may arise from a read error. The V gene is TRBV5-1, the J gene TRBJ2-1, with 7 bases aligning to TRBD2. The CDR3 spans 17 residues. CDR1 is SGHRS, CDR2 YFSETQ, per germline. The CDR3 protein is CASGLAGPTSSYNEQFF. The CDR3 DNA follows: TGCGCCAGCGGCTTAGCGGGCCCCACAAGCTCCTACAATGAGCAGTTCTTC.

In this sample, this clonotype turned up a few times. The rearrangement joins TRBV20-1 to TRBJ2-4; D unresolved. CDR1 is DFQATT, CDR2 SNEGSKA, per germline (reference sequence). The germline V and J ends were trimmed by 1 base and 0 bases, with 10 bases remaining between them. The CDR3 sequence is 15 residues long. For the CDR3, the DNA is TGCAGTGCTAGAGGGCAGATACTAGCCAAAAACATTCAGTACTTC. Its translation: CSARGQILAKNIQYF.

The V and J genes are TRBV20-1 and TRBJ1-5, with 8 positions matching TRBD1. CDR3 size: 16 residues. Unmatched junction bases numbered 11, after V lost 1 base and J lost 6 bases. Per germline, CDR1 DFQATT and CDR2 SNEGSKA (reference sequence). The CDR3 region is CSARGDGRGLGQPQHF. In DNA form, the CDR3 reads TGCAGTGCTAGAGGGGATGGCAGGGGGCTCGGTCAGCCCCAGCATTTT.

This sequence joins TRBV7-9 and TRBJ2-2; a weak D match, TRBD1 (5 bases). V was clipped by 5 bases and J by 6 bases, with 10 bases between them. This CDR3 is built from 13 residues. The V gene's germline CDR1 is SEHNR and CDR2 FQNEAQ (reference sequence). CDR3 nucleotides: TGTGCCAGCAGCCAAAAAGGGGCCGGGGAGCTGTTTTTT. The encoded protein is CASSQKGAGELFF.

This clonotype was recorded once. The junction and the germline gene differ at one end; a read error may be behind it. The rearrangement links TRBV20-1 to TRBJ2-3; TRBD2 aligns across 12 bases. In germline, CDR1 is DFQATT, CDR2 SNEGSKA (reference sequence). CDR3 length: 17 amino acids. The DNA of the CDR3 is TGCAGTACTAGAGTTATCGGACTAGCGGGGCGCCCAGATACGCAGTATTTT. It translates to CSTRVIGLAGRPDTQYF.

The sample holds a few counts of this clonotype. J is TRBJ2-3 and V is TRBV7-2, with TRBD2 matching 8 bases. Germline V gene lookup returns CDR1 SGHTA and CDR2 FQGNSA. CDR3 length: 15 amino acids. The trim removed 1 base at V and 6 bases at J, leaving 6 bases unmatched. CDR3 amino acids: CASSLVTSVTDTQYF. CDR3 sequence (DNA): TGTGCCAGCAGCTTAGTGACTAGCGTAACGGATACGCAGTATTTT. The complete variable domain, with remaining parts taken from reference TRBV7-2 and TRBJ2-3, reads GAGVSQSPSNKVTEKGKDVELRCDPISGHTALYWYRQSLGQGLEFLIYFQGNSAPDKSGLPSDRFSAERTGGSVSTLTIQRTQQEDSAVYLCASSLVTSVTDTQYFGPGTRLTVL.

V gene TRBV29-1 combines with J gene TRBJ2-3, with a weak D call TRBD2 (5 bases). The germline V gene encodes CDR1 SQVTM and CDR2 ANQGSEA. This CDR3 is 12 amino acids long. Trimming removed 3 bases from V and 6 bases from J, with 10 bases in between. CDR3 residues: CSVDRDGDTQYF. DNA of the CDR3: TGCAGCGTTGATCGGGATGGGGATACGCAGTATTTT.

V usage is TRBV6-2 or TRBV6-3 and J usage is TRBJ2-6; 8 positions agree with TRBD1. The ends lost 6 bases at V and 0 bases at J; junction bases unmatched: 13. The germline gives CDR1 MNHEY, CDR2 SVGEGT. This CDR3 region has 19 residues. In DNA, the CDR3 is TGTGCCAGCAGGCCCCCGACAGGGGTGCTTACCTCTGGGGCCAACGTCCTGACTTTC. It codes for CASRPPTGVLTSGANVLTF.

This clonotype was detected only a few times. The J gene is TRBJ1-1, the V gene TRBV7-2; perhaps TRBD1 as D (6 bases). Germline V gene data show CDR1 as SGHTA and CDR2 as FQGNSA. V gave up 3 bases and J gave up 4 bases, with 15 bases separating them. CDR3 length: 15 residues. CDR3 in DNA: TGTGCCAGCAGCTTGTCGACAGGAGGGGGCACTGAAGCTTTCTTT. Its translation: CASSLSTGGGTEAFF.

This clonotype occurred a few times. J is TRBJ1-5 and V is TRBV18; no reliable D call. Germline V gene lookup returns CDR1 KGHSH and CDR2 LQKENI. This CDR3 region has 13 residues. V gave up 5 bases and J gave up 5 bases, with 10 bases separating them. The CDR3 nucleotides read TGTGCCAGCTCATCACAGACTGATCAGCCCCAGCATTTT. Amino acid sequence: CASSSQTDQPQHF.

In this sample, this clonotype turned up a few times. The chain is built from TRBV7-3 and TRBJ2-3, with 8 bases matching TRBD2. The CDR3 spans 16 residues. After removal of 2 bases from V and 3 bases from J, the junction contained 7 bases not matched to a gene. Germline CDR1 is SGHTA and CDR2 is FQGTGA. The CDR3 sequence is CASSLHSLAGTDTQYF. The DNA for the CDR3 is TGTGCCAGCAGCTTACATTCCTTAGCGGGAACAGATACGCAGTATTTT.

The J gene is TRBJ1-3, the V gene TRBV11-2; weak D call: TRBD1 (5 bases). Trimming took off 7 bases at V and 0 bases at J, with 13 bases between the two ends. This CDR3 has 15 amino acids. Germline CDR1 SGHAT, CDR2 FQNNGV. CDR3 nucleotide sequence: TGTGCCAGCACCCAAGGGACTGTCTCTGGAAACACCATATATTTT. As protein: CASTQGTVSGNTIYF.

The V and J genes are TRBV7-9 and TRBJ2-5, with D uncertain. The J call is doubtful: the DNA matches TRBJ2-7 better. The CDR3 runs 15 residues. The germline CDR1 and CDR2 sequences are SEHNR and FQNEAQ (reference sequence). The CDR3 sequence is CASSPPSPASYEQYF. The CDR3, as DNA: TGTGCCAGCAGCCCACCGTCCCCAGCCTCCTACGAGCAGTACTTC.